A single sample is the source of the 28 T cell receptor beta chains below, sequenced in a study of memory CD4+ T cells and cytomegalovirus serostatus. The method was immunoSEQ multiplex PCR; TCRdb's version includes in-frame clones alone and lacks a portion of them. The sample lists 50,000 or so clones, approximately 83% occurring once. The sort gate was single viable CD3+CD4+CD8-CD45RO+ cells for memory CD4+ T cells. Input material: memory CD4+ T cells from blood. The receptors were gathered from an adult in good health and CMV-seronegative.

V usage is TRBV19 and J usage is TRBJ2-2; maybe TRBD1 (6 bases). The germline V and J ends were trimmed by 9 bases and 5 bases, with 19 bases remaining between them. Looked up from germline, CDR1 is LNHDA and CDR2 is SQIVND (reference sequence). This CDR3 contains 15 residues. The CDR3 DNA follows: TGTGCCAGCCTACAGGGCATTATTGGTACCGGGGAGCTGTTTTTT. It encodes CASLQGIIGTGELFF. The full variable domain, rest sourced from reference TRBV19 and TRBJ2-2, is DGGITQSPKYLFRKEGQNVTLSCEQNLNHDAMYWYRQDPGQGLRLIYYSQIVNDFQKGDIAEGYSVSREKKESFPLTVTSAQKNPTAFYLCASLQGIIGTGELFFGEGSRLTVL.

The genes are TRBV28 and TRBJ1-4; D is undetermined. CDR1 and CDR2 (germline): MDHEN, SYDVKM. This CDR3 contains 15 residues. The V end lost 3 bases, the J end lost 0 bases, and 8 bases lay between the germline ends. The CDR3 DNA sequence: TGTGCCAGCAGTTTTCAGGAGACAACTAATGAAAAACTGTTTTTT. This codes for CASSFQETTNEKLFF. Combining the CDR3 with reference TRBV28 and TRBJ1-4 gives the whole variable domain DVKVTQSSRYLVKRTGEKVFLECVQDMDHENMFWYRQDPGLGLRLIYFSYDVKMKEKGDIPEGYSVSREKKERFSLILESASTNQTSMYLCASSFQETTNEKLFFGSGTQLSVL.

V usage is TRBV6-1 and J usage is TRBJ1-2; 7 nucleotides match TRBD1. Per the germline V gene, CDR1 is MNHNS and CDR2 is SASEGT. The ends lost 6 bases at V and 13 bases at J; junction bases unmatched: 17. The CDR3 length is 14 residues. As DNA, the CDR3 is TGTGCCAGCAGCGGAGGAGGGACAGCTCGTACGTCCACCTTC. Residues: CASSGGGTARTSTF.

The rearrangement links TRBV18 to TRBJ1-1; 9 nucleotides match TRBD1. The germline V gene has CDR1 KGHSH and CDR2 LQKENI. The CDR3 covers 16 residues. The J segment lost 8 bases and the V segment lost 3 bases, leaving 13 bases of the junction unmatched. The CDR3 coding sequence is TGTGCCAGCTCACCGGCGTGGGGGACAGGGAGTTTAGAAGCTTTCTTT. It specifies CASSPAWGTGSLEAFF.

The CDR3 sequence: CASSSSWDSRTIYF. The DNA of the CDR3 is TGTGCCAGCAGCTCTTCTTGGGATTCTAGGACCATATATTTT. This chain joins TRBV11-2 and TRBJ1-3, with D uncertain. CDR1 is SGHAT, CDR2 FQNNGV, per germline. This CDR3 spans 14 amino acids. Trimming shortened V by 4 bases and J by 10 bases, and 17 bases separated the two germline ends.

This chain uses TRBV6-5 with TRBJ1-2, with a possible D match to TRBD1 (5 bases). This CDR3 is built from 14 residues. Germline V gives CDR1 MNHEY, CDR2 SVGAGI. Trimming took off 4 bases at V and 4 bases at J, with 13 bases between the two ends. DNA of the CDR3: TGTGCCAGCAGTTGGCTCCAGGGTGGCTATGGCTACACCTTC. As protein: CASSWLQGGYGYTF.

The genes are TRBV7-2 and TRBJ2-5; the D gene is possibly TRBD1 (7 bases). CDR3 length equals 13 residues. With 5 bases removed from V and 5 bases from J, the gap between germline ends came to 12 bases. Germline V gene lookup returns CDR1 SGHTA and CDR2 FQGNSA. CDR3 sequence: CASSPGGRETQYF. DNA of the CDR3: TGTGCCAGCAGCCCAGGGGGGCGGGAGACCCAGTACTTC.

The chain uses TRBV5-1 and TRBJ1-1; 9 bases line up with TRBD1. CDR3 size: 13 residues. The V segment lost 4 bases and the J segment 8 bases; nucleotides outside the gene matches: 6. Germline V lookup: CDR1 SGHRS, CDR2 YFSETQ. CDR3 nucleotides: TGCGCCAGCAGCCGTGGCGGGACAGGGGAAGCTTTCTTT. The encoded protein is CASSRGGTGEAFF.

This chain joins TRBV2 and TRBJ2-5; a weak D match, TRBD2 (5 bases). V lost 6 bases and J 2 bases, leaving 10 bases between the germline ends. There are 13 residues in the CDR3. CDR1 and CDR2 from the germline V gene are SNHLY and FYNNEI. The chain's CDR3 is CASRGDYQETQYF. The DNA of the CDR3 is TGTGCCAGCAGGGGTGACTATCAAGAGACCCAGTACTTC.

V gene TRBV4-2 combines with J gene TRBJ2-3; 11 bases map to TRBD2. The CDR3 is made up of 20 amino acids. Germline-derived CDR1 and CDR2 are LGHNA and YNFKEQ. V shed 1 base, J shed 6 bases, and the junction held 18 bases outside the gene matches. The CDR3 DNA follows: TGTGCCAGCAGCCAAGGAAGGATCGGGGTAGCGGGGGGGAAGGGTGATACGCAGTATTTT. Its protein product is CASSQGRIGVAGGKGDTQYF.

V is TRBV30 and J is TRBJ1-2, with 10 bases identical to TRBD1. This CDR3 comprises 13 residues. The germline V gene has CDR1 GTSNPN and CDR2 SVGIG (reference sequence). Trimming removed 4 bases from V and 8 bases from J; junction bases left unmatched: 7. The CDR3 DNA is TGTGCCTGGAAAAGACCGGGACAGGGGGGCTACACCTTC. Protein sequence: CAWKRPGQGGYTF.

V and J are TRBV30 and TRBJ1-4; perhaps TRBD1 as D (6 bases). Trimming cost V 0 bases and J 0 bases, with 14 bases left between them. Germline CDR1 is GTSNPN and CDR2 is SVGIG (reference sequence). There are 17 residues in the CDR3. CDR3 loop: CAWSVRQGHATNEKLFF. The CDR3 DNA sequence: TGTGCCTGGAGTGTACGGCAGGGGCATGCAACTAATGAAAAACTGTTTTTT.

In nucleotides, the CDR3 is TGTGCCAGTAGTATAGTTCACGGGCGGGCCGCTAATCAGCCCCAGCATTTT. Its protein product is CASSIVHGRAANQPQHF. The rearrangement joins TRBV19 to TRBJ1-5; no firm D call. The CDR3 consists of 17 residues. Germline CDR1 reads LNHDA; CDR2 reads SQIVND (reference sequence). V was clipped by 1 base and J by 4 bases, with 17 bases between them.

CDR3 DNA: TGTGCCAGCAGCCAAGCCTACGAGCAGTACTTC. Translated, it gives CASSQAYEQYF. The genes are TRBV5-6 and TRBJ2-7, with D unresolved. The V gene's germline CDR1 is SGHDT and CDR2 YYEEEE. The CDR3 spans 11 residues. The V end lost 4 bases, the J end lost 2 bases, and 4 bases lay between the germline ends.

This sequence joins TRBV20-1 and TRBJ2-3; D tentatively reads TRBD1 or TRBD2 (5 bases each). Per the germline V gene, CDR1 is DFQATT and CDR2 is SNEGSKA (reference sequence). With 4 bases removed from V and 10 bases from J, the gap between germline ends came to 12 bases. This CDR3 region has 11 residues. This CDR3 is CSATLGEPQYF. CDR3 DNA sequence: TGCAGTGCTACCCTGGGGGAGCCGCAGTATTTT.

In DNA, the CDR3 is TGTGCCATCAGAACAGGGGGGTCTGGAAACACCATATATTTT. This translates into CAIRTGGSGNTIYF. This sequence joins TRBV10-3 and TRBJ1-3; 8 bases line up with TRBD1. The V gene's germline CDR1 is ENHRY and CDR2 SYGVKD. This CDR3 spans 14 amino acids. Trimming cost V 6 bases and J 1 base; bases outside gene matches: 2.

The CDR3 DNA reads as TGTGCCAGTAGTCGACAGGGTGGTTGGGATGAGCAGTTCTTC. Translating gives CASSRQGGWDEQFF. The chain uses TRBV19 and TRBJ2-1; 7 nucleotides align to TRBD1. Per germline, CDR1 LNHDA and CDR2 SQIVND (reference sequence). The CDR3 is 14 residues long. Trimming took 5 bases from V and 8 from J; bases not matched to a gene: 9.

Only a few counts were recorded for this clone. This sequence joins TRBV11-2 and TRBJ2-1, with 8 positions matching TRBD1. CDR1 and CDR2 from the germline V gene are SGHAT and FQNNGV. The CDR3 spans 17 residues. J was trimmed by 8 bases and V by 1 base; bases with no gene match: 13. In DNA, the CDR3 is TGTGCCAGCAGCTTAGGTCCAGGACAGGGATTTGTCTATGAGCAGTTCTTC. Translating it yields CASSLGPGQGFVYEQFF. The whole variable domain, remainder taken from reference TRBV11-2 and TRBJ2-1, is EAGVAQSPRYKIIEKRQSVAFWCNPISGHATLYWYQQILGQGPKLLIQFQNNGVVDDSQLPKDRFSAERLKGVDSTLKIQPAKLEDSAVYLCASSLGPGQGFVYEQFFGPGTRLTVL.

CDR3 nucleotide sequence: TGTGCCAGCAGCCCTAACGCGGGAGGCACTAACTATGGCTACACCTTC. Residues: CASSPNAGGTNYGYTF. The V gene is TRBV7-6, the J gene TRBJ1-2; D unresolved. CDR1 SGHVS and CDR2 FNYEAQ come from the germline V gene. The V gene lost 5 bases and the J gene lost 0 bases, with 16 bases spanning the gap. The CDR3 is 16 amino acids.

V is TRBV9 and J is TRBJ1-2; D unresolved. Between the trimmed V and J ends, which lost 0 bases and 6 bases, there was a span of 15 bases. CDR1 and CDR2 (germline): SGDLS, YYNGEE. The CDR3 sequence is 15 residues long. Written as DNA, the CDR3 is TGTGCCAGCAGCGTAGGCCCCGGGATGGCGGATGGCTACACCTTC. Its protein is CASSVGPGMADGYTF.

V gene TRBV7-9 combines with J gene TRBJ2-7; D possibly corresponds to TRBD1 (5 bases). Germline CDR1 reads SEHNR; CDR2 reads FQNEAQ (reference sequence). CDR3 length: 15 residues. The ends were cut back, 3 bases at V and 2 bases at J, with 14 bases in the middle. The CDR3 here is CASSFWGREAYEQYF. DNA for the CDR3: TGTGCCAGCAGCTTTTGGGGCAGGGAAGCCTACGAGCAGTACTTC.

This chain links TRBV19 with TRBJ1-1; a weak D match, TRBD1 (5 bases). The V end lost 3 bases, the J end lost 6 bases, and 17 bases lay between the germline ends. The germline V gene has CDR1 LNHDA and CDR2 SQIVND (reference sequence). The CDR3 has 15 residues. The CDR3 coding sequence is TGTGCCAGTAGTATGATTCAGGGCGGCGCCCCTGAAGCTTTCTTT. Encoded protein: CASSMIQGGAPEAFF.

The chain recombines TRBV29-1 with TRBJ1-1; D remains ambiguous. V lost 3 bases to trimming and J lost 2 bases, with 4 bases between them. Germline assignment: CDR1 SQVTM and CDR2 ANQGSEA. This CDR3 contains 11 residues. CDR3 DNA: TGCAGCGTTGACTACAACACTGAAGCTTTCTTT. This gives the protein CSVDYNTEAFF.

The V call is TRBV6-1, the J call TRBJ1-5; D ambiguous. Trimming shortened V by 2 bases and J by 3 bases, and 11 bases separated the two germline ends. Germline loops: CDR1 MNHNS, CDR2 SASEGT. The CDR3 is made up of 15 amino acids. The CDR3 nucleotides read TGTGCCAGCAGTGAAATGGGCCAGACCAATCAGCCCCAGCATTTT. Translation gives CASSEMGQTNQPQHF.

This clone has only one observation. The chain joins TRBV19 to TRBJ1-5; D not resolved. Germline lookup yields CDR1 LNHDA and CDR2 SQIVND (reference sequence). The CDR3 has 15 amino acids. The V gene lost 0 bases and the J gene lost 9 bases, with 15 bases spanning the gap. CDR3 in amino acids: CASSIDLYGLGPQHF. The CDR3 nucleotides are TGTGCCAGTAGTATAGATCTATATGGGCTAGGGCCCCAGCATTTT.

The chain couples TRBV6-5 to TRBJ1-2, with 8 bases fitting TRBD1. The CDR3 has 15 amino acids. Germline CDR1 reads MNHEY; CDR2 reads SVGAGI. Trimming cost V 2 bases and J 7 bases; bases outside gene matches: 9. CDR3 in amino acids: CASSYTRGPRVGYTF. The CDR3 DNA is TGTGCCAGCAGTTACACCAGGGGGCCTCGTGTTGGCTACACCTTC.

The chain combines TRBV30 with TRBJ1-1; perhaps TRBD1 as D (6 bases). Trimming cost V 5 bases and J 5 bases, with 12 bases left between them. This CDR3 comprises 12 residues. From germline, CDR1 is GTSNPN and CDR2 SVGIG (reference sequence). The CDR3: CAWGRRGTEAFF. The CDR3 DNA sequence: TGTGCCTGGGGACGTAGGGGGACTGAAGCTTTCTTT.

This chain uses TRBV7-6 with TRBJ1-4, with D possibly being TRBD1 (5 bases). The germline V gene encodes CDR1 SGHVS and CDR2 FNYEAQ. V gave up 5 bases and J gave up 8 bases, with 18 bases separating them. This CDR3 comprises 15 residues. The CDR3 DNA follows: TGTGCCAGCAGCCGTCAGGGTTTCGGAGGGGAAAAACTGTTTTTT. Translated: CASSRQGFGGEKLFF.